The T cell receptor beta chain under discussion was sequenced for a study of circulating CD8 cells and anti-PD-1 response in melanoma. Germline CDR1 is LNHDA and CDR2 is SQIVND (reference sequence). Trimming took off 8 bases at V and 0 bases at J, with 11 bases between the two ends. The CDR3 contains 14 residues. Sample share makes this clonotype medium-sized (0.01 to 0.1%). Four subsets defined by PD-1 and/or TIGIT were sorted from live CD3+CD8+TCRalphabeta+ cells. Each library started from roughly 15 ng of total RNA using the QIAseq Immune Repertoire TCR panel. A single record per CDR3 protein comes from TCRdb applying MiXCR to the reads. The sample lists about 2,500 distinct CDR3 sequences, 7.9% occurring once.

The specimen comprised CD8+ T cells from PBMCs, sampled at baseline or after one month of anti-PD-1 therapy (not recorded which). The chain uses TRBV19 and TRBJ1-3, with a weak D call TRBD1 (6 bases). The source is a human donor with melanoma. CDR3 residues: CASSQGSSGNTIYF. CDR3 bases: TGTGCCAGTTCTCAGGGGAGCTCTGGAAACACCATATATTTT.